A single sample gave rise to the 23 T cell receptor beta chains below, sequenced in a study of blood T cell repertoires in COVID-19. This table comes from immunoSEQ multiplex PCR, and its TCRdb copy is limited to in-frame clones, with some not included. Among 180,000 or so clones, approximately 84% were seen once, and the ten largest hold roughly 1.2%. The sequencing sample was made of PBMCs or T cells enriched from blood (not recorded which). These receptors originate from a human donor with acute COVID-19. The donor label of this sample is uncertain.

The V call is TRBV2, the J call TRBJ2-2; a possible D gene is TRBD2 (6 bases). The CDR3 sequence is 14 residues long. The germline V gene has CDR1 SNHLY and CDR2 FYNNEI. V gave up 7 bases and J gave up 4 bases, with 13 bases separating them. CDR3 DNA sequence: TGTGCCAGCAATGGAGGGTTGAGCACCGGGGAGCTGTTTTTT. Translation: CASNGGLSTGELFF.

The V and J genes are TRBV2 and TRBJ1-5; D is uncertain. The CDR3 length is 15 residues. V was pared by 4 bases and J by 0 bases, with 10 bases between. Germline V CDR1 and CDR2: SNHLY, FYNNEI. Written as DNA, the CDR3 is TGTGCCAGCAGTGTGGGGAGGGCTAGCAATCAGCCCCAGCATTTT. It specifies CASSVGRASNQPQHF.

The V and J genes are TRBV2 and TRBJ1-5; D is unclear. Germline CDR1 is SNHLY and CDR2 is FYNNEI. This CDR3 contains 16 residues. Trimming removed 3 bases at V and 4 bases at J, with 16 bases between. In DNA, the CDR3 is TGTGCCAGCAGTGATACCCGAGGAGGGAATAATCAGCCCCAGCATTTT. Protein product: CASSDTRGGNNQPQHF.

The rearrangement joins TRBV7-3 to TRBJ2-1; the match to TRBD2 covers 11 bases. The CDR3 is 16 amino acids. V trimming: 5 bases; J trimming: 3 bases; junction bases outside the gene matches: 6. The germline V gene encodes CDR1 SGHTA and CDR2 FQGTGA. The CDR3 protein is CASSAKTSGDYNEQFF. CDR3 nucleotide sequence: TGTGCCAGCAGCGCAAAGACTAGCGGGGACTACAATGAGCAGTTCTTC.

This chain joins TRBV5-1 and TRBJ1-4; D remains unclear. V was pared by 0 bases and J by 7 bases, with 13 bases between. This CDR3 comprises 15 residues. CDR1 is SGHRS and CDR2 is YFSETQ in the germline V gene. The CDR3 reads CASSLARGRGEKLFF. In DNA, the CDR3 is TGCGCCAGCAGCTTGGCCCGGGGAAGAGGTGAAAAACTGTTTTTT.

This sequence joins TRBV7-6 and TRBJ2-7; the D gene is possibly TRBD2 (5 bases). Trimming removed 3 bases from V and 3 bases from J, with 9 bases in between. CDR1 and CDR2 from the germline V gene are SGHVS and FNYEAQ. CDR3 length equals 13 residues. Here the CDR3 reads CASSFGVNYEQYF. DNA for the CDR3: TGTGCCAGCAGCTTCGGGGTCAACTACGAGCAGTACTTC.

V and J are TRBV19 and TRBJ1-2; weak D call: TRBD1 (6 bases). The CDR3 loop spans 15 amino acids. Trimming left V 5 bases short and J 6 bases short, with 19 bases between. Germline assignment: CDR1 LNHDA and CDR2 SQIVND (reference sequence). The CDR3 loop reads CASSPTDSRGDGYTF. DNA of the CDR3: TGTGCCAGTAGTCCGACGGACAGCAGAGGCGATGGCTACACCTTC.

This clone was detected once. The chain is built from TRBV19 and TRBJ2-4; TRBD2 is a possible D gene (6 bases). In germline, CDR1 is LNHDA, CDR2 SQIVND (reference sequence). The CDR3 consists of 15 residues. Deletions cut 5 bases from V and 7 bases from J, with 18 bases between. This CDR3 reads CASSAQAGGRNIQYF. The CDR3 nucleotides read TGTGCCAGTAGTGCTCAAGCGGGTGGGAGGAACATTCAGTACTTC.

The rearrangement links TRBV11-2 to TRBJ2-7, with 10 bases lining up with TRBD2. The CDR3 spans 15 residues. J lost 0 bases, V lost 6 bases, and 5 bases had no gene match. CDR1 SGHAT and CDR2 FQNNGV come from the germline V gene. The DNA for the CDR3 is TGTGCCAGCAGTACCCTAGCGGGGGTCTCCTACGAGCAGTACTTC. Translation: CASSTLAGVSYEQYF.

This rearrangement joins TRBV7-6 to TRBJ2-1; D is uncertain. CDR1 SGHVS and CDR2 FNYEAQ come from the germline V gene. Trimming removed 4 bases at V and 4 bases at J, with 11 bases between. The CDR3 length is 14 residues. CDR3 bases: TGTGCCAGCAGCTCCCAGATGGCATACAATGAGCAGTTCTTC. Translated, it gives CASSSQMAYNEQFF. The entire variable domain, with the rest obtained from reference TRBV7-6 and TRBJ2-1, is as follows: GAGVSQSPRYKVTKRGQDVALRCDPISGHVSLYWYRQALGQGPEFLTYFNYEAQQDKSGLPNDRFSAERPEGSISTLTIQRTEQRDSAMYRCASSSQMAYNEQFFGPGTRLTVL.

J is TRBJ1-6 and V is TRBV6-5, with a tentative D call TRBD1 (6 bases). The V end lost 10 bases, the J end lost 2 bases, and 15 bases lay between the germline ends. The length of the CDR3 is 15 residues. The germline V gene encodes CDR1 MNHEY and CDR2 SVGAGI. CDR3 bases: TGTGCCACCCAAGCAGGACAGACCTATAATTCACCCCTCCACTTT. Translated: CATQAGQTYNSPLHF.

The CDR3 bases are TGTGCCTGGAGCCCATCACAGGGAGAAGGCGAAAAACTGTTTTTT. Amino acid sequence: CAWSPSQGEGEKLFF. The rearrangement joins TRBV30 to TRBJ1-4; perhaps TRBD1 as D (6 bases). Germline CDR1 and CDR2: GTSNPN and SVGIG (reference sequence). The V end lost 3 bases, the J end lost 8 bases, and 19 bases lay between the germline ends. This CDR3 spans 15 amino acids.

The rearrangement joins TRBV6-5 to TRBJ1-4; D call uncertain. The CDR3 consists of 15 residues. The germline V and J ends were trimmed by 8 bases and 0 bases, with 13 bases remaining between them. Germline CDR1 and CDR2: MNHEY and SVGAGI. The CDR3 DNA reads TGTGCCAGCTTGCACGGAGGTGCAACTAATGAAAAACTGTTTTTT. Translated, it gives CASLHGGATNEKLFF.

The chain combines TRBV27 with TRBJ2-7, with D hard to call. V lost 3 bases to trimming and J lost 2 bases, with 8 bases between them. The CDR3 runs to 13 residues. Germline CDR1 MNHEY, CDR2 SMNVEV (reference sequence). The CDR3 DNA follows: TGTGCCAGCAGTTTGGGCAAAGCCTACGAGCAGTACTTC. This translates into CASSLGKAYEQYF.

V and J are TRBV2 and TRBJ1-2; 10 bases match TRBD1. The germline V gene has CDR1 SNHLY and CDR2 FYNNEI. With 5 bases clipped from V and 4 bases from J, the junction kept 7 bases outside the gene matches. CDR3 length: 15 amino acids. CDR3 sequence: CASSKGTGVFYGYTF. The CDR3 DNA follows: TGTGCCAGCAGTAAGGGGACAGGGGTCTTCTATGGCTACACCTTC.

The chain employs TRBV14 and TRBJ2-3, with D maybe TRBD1 (5 bases). V shed 2 bases and J shed 0 bases, with 12 bases lying between them. The CDR3 covers 16 residues. CDR1 and CDR2 from the germline V gene are SGHDN and FVKESK. In DNA form, the CDR3 reads TGTGCCAGCAGCCAATGGGCAGGGAAAAGCACAGATACGCAGTATTTT. Protein sequence: CASSQWAGKSTDTQYF.

CDR3 in amino acids: CASSYSQGYGYTF. CDR3 coding DNA: TGTGCCAGCAGTTACTCGCAGGGCTATGGCTACACCTTC. This chain connects TRBV6-5 to TRBJ1-2; D might be TRBD1 (5 bases). The germline CDR1 and CDR2 sequences are MNHEY and SVGAGI. This CDR3 contains 13 residues. Trimming stripped 0 bases from V and 4 bases from J, with 6 bases between.

The chain combines TRBV12-3 or TRBV12-4 with TRBJ2-7; tentative D call: TRBD1 (6 bases). The CDR3 loop spans 13 amino acids. Between the trimmed V and J ends, which lost 3 bases and 9 bases, there was a span of 15 bases. CDR3 coding DNA: TGTGCCAGCAGTTTCGCACAGGGTAATGCGCAGTACTTC. Protein sequence: CASSFAQGNAQYF.

This rearrangement joins TRBV6-5 to TRBJ2-7; weak D call: TRBD2 (5 bases). Trimming pared 7 bases from V and 2 bases from J, leaving 9 bases between. CDR1 is MNHEY, CDR2 SVGAGI, per germline. This CDR3 has 12 amino acids. For the CDR3, the DNA is TGTGCCAGCACGGCGGGTGCCTACGAGCAGTACTTC. This codes for CASTAGAYEQYF.

V usage is TRBV10-3 and J usage is TRBJ1-5, with TRBD1 as a possible D gene (5 bases). V lost 11 bases to trimming and J lost 6 bases, with 20 bases between them. Germline CDR1 is ENHRY and CDR2 is SYGVKD. The CDR3 loop spans 14 amino acids. The DNA of the CDR3 is TGTGCCTCAAAAGGGGAGGGGCGGACTCAGCCCCAGCATTTT. It codes for CASKGEGRTQPQHF.

This chain joins TRBV13 and TRBJ1-2, with D tentatively TRBD1 (6 bases). V lost 4 bases and J 5 bases, leaving 14 bases between the germline ends. Germline V gene sequence: CDR1 PRHDT, CDR2 FYEKMQ (reference sequence). The CDR3 is made up of 14 amino acids. The CDR3 sequence: CASSYFRGGYGYTF. CDR3 bases: TGTGCCAGCAGCTACTTCAGGGGAGGGTATGGCTACACCTTC.

The genes are TRBV5-6 and TRBJ2-4; 8 positions match TRBD1. V dropped 5 bases and J dropped 7; count of bases not matched to a gene: 2. The length of the CDR3 is 12 residues. Germline loops: CDR1 SGHDT, CDR2 YYEEEE. CDR3 coding DNA: TGTGCCAGCAGTCGGACAGGGAACATTCAGTACTTC. Its translation is CASSRTGNIQYF.

The rearrangement uses TRBV6-5 and TRBJ2-7; D unresolved. The CDR3 has 11 amino acids. CDR1 is MNHEY and CDR2 is SVGAGI in the germline V gene. Trimming took 6 bases from V and 2 from J, leaving 5 bases between them. The CDR3 region is CASSSTYEQYF. The CDR3 DNA reads as TGTGCCAGCAGCTCTACCTACGAGCAGTACTTC.